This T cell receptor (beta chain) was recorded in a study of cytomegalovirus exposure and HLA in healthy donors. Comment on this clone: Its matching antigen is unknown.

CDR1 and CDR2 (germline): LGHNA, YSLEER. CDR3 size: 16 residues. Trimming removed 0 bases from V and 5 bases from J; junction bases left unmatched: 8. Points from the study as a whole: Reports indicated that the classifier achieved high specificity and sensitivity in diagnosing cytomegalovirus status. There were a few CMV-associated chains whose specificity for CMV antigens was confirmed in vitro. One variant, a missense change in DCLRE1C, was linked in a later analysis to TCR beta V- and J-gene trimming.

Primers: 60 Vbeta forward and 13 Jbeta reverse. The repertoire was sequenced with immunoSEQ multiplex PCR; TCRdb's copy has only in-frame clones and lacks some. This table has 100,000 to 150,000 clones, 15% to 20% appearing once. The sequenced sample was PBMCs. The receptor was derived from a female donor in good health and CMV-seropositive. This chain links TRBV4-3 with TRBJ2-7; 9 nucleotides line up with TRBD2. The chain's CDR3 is CASSQDLAGAIHEQYF. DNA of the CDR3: TGCGCCAGCAGCCAAGATTTAGCGGGAGCAATCCACGAGCAGTACTTC.